This T cell receptor (beta chain) was recovered during a study of technical replicates of blood from a handful of donors (TCRdb year 2017). The library relied on the immunoSEQ multiplex PCR assay. In its TCRdb copy, this immuneACCESS table keeps in-frame sequences only and misses some clones. Where compared with another copy, unresolved V genes explain less than half of these, and the others have no known cause. This sample comprises some 30,000 clones, over 85% of them detected only once. The ten largest clones add up to approximately 4.3% of the sample. As regards this clone: This receptor's antigen is unknown. Base quality data are lacking; no much larger clone is found one base away.

CDR1 and CDR2, looked up from the germline V gene, are SNHLY and FYNNEI. V gives up 7 bases and J gives up 2 bases, and the segment between their germline ends measures 11 bases. The CDR3 spans 13 residues, from the cysteine through the phenylalanine. Only the CDR3 DNA is retained, 39 bases long and in frame from the first base. The TCR was taken from a human donor in good health. Some clones in this sample may be carry-over from other donors' samples. The receptor chain draws on TRBV2 and TRBJ2-5; the D gene is perhaps TRBD1, from 7 matching bases. The source material was PBMCs. The DNA sequence is as follows: TGTGCCAGCAAACAGGGGAGGCAAGAGACCCAGTACTTC. It is translated as CASKQGRQETQYF.